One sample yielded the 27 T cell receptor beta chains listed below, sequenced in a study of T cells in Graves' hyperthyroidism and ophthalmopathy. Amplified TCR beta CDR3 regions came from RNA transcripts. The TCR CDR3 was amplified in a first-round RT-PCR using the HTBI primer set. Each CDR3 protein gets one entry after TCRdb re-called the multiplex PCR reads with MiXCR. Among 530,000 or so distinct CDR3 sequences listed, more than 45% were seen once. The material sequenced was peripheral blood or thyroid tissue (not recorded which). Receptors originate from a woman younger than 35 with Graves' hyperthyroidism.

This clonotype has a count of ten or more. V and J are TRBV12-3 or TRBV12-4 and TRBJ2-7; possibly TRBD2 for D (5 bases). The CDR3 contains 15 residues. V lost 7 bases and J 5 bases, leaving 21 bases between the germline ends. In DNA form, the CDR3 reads TGTGCCAGCATATCCTCACCCGGGGATCTCAACGAGCAGTACTTC. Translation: CASISSPGDLNEQYF.

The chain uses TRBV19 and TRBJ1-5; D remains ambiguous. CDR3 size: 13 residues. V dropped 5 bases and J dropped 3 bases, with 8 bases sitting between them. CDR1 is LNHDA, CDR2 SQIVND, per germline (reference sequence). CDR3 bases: TGTGCCAGTAGTCGGGCAGACAATCAGCCCCAGCATTTT. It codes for CASSRADNQPQHF. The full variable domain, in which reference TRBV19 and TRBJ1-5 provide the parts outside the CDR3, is DGGITQSPKYLFRKEGQNVTLSCEQNLNHDAMYWYRQDPGQGLRLIYYSQIVNDFQKGDIAEGYSVSREKKESFPLTVTSAQKNPTAFYLCASSRADNQPQHFGDGTRLSIL.

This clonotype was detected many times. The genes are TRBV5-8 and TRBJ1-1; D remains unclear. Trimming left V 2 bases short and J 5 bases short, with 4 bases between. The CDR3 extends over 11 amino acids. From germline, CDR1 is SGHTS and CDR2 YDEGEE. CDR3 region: CASSFKTEAFF. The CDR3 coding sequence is TGTGCCAGCAGCTTTAAGACTGAAGCTTTCTTT.

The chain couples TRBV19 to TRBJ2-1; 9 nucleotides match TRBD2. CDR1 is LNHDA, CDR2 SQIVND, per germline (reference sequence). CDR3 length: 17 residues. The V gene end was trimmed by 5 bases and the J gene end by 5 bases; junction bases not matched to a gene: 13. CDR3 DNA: TGTGCCAGTAGTCCCCAGGGGGGTAGCGGGAGAGACAATGAGCAGTTCTTC. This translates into CASSPQGGSGRDNEQFF. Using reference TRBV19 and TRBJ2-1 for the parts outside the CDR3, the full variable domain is DGGITQSPKYLFRKEGQNVTLSCEQNLNHDAMYWYRQDPGQGLRLIYYSQIVNDFQKGDIAEGYSVSREKKESFPLTVTSAQKNPTAFYLCASSPQGGSGRDNEQFFGPGTRLTVL.

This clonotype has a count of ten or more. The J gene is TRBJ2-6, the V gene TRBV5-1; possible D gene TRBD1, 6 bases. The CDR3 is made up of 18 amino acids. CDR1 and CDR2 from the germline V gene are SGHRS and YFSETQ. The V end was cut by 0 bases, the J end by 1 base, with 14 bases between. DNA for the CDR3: TGCGCCAGCAGCTTGGTGGGTCGGCAGGGGTCTGGGGCCAACGTCCTGACTTTC. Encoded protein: CASSLVGRQGSGANVLTF.

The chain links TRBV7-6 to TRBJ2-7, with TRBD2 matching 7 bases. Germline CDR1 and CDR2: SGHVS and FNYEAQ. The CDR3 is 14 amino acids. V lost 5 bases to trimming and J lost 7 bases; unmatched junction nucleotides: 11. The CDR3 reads CASSPRAGAREQYF. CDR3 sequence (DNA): TGTGCCAGCAGCCCTAGGGCGGGAGCACGGGAGCAGTACTTC.

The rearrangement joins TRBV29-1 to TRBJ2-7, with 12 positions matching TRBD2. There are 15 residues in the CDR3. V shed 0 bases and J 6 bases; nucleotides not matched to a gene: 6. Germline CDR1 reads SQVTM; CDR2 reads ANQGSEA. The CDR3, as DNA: TGCAGCGTTGAAGATCAGCTAGCGGGAGGGCGCGAGCAGTACTTC. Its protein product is CSVEDQLAGGREQYF.

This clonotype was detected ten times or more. The CDR3 reads CSARDGTSGAPRYF. The CDR3 DNA is TGCAGTGCTAGAGATGGGACTAGCGGGGCCCCAAGGTACTTC. The V call is TRBV20-1, the J call TRBJ2-5; 13 positions match TRBD2. Germline trimming cut 0 bases from V and 13 bases from J; bases unmatched to any gene: 8. This CDR3 contains 14 residues. The germline gives CDR1 DFQATT, CDR2 SNEGSKA (reference sequence).

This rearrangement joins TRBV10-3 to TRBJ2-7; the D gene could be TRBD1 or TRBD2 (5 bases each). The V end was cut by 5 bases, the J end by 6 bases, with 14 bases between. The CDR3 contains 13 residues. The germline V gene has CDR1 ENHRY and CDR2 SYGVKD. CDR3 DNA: TGTGCCATCAGTTGGGACGGTCCACGCGAGCAGTACTTC. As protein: CAISWDGPREQYF.

The CDR3 sequence is CASSPSRENYGYTF. The CDR3 coding sequence is TGTGCCAGCAGCCCCTCCCGGGAAAACTATGGCTACACCTTC. V gene TRBV16 combines with J gene TRBJ1-2; D is uncertain. The length of the CDR3 is 14 residues. Trimming shortened V by 4 bases and J by 2 bases, and 11 bases separated the two germline ends. Germline V CDR1 and CDR2: KGHSY, FQNENV.

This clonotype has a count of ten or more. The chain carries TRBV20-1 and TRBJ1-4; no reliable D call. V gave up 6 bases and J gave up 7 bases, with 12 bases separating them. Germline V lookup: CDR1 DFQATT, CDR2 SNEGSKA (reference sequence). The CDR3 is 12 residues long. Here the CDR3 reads CSARLPGEKLFF. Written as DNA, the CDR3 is TGCAGTGCCAGACTCCCTGGTGAAAAACTGTTTTTT.

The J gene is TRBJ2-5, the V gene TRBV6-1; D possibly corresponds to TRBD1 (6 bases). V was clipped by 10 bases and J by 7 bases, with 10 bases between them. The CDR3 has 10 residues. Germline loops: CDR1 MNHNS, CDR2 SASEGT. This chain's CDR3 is CATQQGTQYF. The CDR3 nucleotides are TGTGCCACGCAACAGGGGACCCAGTACTTC.

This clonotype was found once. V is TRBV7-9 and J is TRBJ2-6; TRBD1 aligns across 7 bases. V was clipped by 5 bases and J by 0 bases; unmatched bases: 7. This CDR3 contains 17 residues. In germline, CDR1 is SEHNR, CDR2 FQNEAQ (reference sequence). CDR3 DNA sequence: TGTGCCAGCAGCGGGACAGTTTCTATCTCTGGGGCCAACGTCCTGACTTTC. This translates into CASSGTVSISGANVLTF.

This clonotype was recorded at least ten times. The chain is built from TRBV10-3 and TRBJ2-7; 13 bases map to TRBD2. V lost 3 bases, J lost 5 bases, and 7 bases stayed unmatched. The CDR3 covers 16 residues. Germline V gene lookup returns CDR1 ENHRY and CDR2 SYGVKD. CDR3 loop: CAISDSRTSGSNEQYF. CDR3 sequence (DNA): TGTGCCATCAGTGACTCTAGGACTAGCGGGAGCAACGAGCAGTACTTC.

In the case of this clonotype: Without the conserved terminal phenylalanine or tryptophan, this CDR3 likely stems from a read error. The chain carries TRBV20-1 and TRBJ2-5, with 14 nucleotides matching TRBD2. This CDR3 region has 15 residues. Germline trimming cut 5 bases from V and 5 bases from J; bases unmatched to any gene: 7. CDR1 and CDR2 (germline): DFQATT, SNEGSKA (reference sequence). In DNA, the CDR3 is TGCAGTGCTCAGACTAGCGGGAGGGCCGTTGAGACCCAGTACCTC. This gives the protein CSAQTSGRAVETQYL.

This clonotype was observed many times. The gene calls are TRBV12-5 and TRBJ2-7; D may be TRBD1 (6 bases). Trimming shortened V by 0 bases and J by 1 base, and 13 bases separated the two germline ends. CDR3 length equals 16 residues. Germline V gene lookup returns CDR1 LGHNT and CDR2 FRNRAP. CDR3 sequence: CASGLVRGHPSYEQYF. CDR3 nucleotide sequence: TGTGCTAGTGGTTTGGTAAGGGGACACCCTTCCTACGAGCAGTACTTC. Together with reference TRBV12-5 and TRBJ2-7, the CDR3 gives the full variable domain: DARVTQTPRHKVTEMGQEVTMRCQPILGHNTVFWYRQTMMQGLELLAYFRNRAPLDDSGMPKDRFSAEMPDATLATLKIQPSEPRDSAVYFCASGLVRGHPSYEQYFGPGTRLTVT.

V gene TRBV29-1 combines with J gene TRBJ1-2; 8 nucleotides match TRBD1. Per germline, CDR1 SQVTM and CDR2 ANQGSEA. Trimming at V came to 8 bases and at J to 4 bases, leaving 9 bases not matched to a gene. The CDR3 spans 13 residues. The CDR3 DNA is TGCAGCACGTCGACAGGGGAGGGCTATGGCTACACCTTC. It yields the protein CSTSTGEGYGYTF. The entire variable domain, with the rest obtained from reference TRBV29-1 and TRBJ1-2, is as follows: SAVISQKPSRDICQRGTSLTIQCQVDSQVTMMFWYRQQPGQSLTLIATANQGSEATYESGFVIDKFPISRPNLTFSTLTVSNMSPEDSSIYLCSTSTGEGYGYTFGSGTRLTVV.

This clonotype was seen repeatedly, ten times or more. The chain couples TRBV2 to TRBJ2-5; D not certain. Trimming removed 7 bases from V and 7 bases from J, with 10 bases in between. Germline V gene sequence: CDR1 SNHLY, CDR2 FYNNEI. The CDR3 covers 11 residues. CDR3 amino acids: CASKRVGTQYF. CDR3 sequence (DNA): TGTGCCAGCAAAAGGGTTGGGACCCAGTACTTC.

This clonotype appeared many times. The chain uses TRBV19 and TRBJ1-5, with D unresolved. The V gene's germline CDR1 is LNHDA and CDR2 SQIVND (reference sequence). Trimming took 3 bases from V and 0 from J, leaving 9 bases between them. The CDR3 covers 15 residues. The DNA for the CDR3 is TGTGCCAGTAGTATTCTGGGCGGTAGCAATCAGCCCCAGCATTTT. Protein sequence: CASSILGGSNQPQHF.

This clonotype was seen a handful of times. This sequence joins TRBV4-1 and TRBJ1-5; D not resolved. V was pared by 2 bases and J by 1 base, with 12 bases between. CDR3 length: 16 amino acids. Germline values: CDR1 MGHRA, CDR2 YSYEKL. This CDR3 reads CASSQPREGSNQPQHF. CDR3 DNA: TGCGCCAGCAGCCAACCCCGAGAGGGAAGCAATCAGCCCCAGCATTTT.

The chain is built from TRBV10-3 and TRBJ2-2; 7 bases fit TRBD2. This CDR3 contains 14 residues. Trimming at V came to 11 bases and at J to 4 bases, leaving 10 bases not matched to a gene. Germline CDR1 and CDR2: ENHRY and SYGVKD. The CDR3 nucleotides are TGTGCCCCCCTCAGCGGGGCGTCCACCGGGGAGCTGTTTTTT. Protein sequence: CAPLSGASTGELFF.

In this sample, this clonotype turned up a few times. This CDR3 is CASRRTSGNYEQYF. In nucleotides, the CDR3 is TGTGCCAGCAGGCGGACTAGCGGGAACTACGAGCAGTACTTC. The chain couples TRBV27 to TRBJ2-7; 12 bases are shared with TRBD2. Germline lookup yields CDR1 MNHEY and CDR2 SMNVEV (reference sequence). The J segment lost 3 bases and the V segment lost 6 bases, leaving 3 bases of the junction unmatched. The CDR3 loop spans 14 amino acids.

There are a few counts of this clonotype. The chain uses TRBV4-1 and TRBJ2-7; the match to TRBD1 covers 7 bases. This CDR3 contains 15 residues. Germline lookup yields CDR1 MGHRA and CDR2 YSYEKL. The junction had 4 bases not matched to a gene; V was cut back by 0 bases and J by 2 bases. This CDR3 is CASSQERQGTYEQYF. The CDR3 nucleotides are TGCGCCAGCAGCCAAGAGAGACAGGGTACCTACGAGCAGTACTTC.

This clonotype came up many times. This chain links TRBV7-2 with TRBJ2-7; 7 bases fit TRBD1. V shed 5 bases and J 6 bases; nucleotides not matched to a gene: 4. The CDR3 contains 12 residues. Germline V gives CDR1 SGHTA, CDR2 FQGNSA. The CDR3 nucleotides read TGTGCCAGCAGCCTTGACAGGGCCGAGCAGTACTTC. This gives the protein CASSLDRAEQYF. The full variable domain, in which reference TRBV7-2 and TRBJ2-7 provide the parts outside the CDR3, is GAGVSQSPSNKVTEKGKDVELRCDPISGHTALYWYRQSLGQGLEFLIYFQGNSAPDKSGLPSDRFSAERTGGSVSTLTIQRTQQEDSAVYLCASSLDRAEQYFGPGTRLTVT.

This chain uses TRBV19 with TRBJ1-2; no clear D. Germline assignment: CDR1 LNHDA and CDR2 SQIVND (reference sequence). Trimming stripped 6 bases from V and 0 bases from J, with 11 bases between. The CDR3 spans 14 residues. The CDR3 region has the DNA TGTGCCAGTAGGAACGGACCTTCTAACTATGGCTACACCTTC. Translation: CASRNGPSNYGYTF.

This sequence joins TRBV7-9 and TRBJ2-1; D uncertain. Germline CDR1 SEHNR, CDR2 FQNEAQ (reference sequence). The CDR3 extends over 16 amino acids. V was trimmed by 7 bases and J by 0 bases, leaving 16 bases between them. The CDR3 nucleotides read TGTGCCAGCACCCAGGCCGGAAGTGACTCCTACAATGAGCAGTTCTTC. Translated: CASTQAGSDSYNEQFF.

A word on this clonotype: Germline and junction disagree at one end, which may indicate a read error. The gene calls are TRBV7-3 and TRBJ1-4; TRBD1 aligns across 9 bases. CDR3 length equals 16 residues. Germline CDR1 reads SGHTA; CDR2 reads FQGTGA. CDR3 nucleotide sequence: TGTGCTAGCATCCCGTTGGGGGACAGGGAAAATGAAAAACTGTTTTTT. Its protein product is CASIPLGDRENEKLFF.